The rows below give T cell receptor beta chains drawn from one sample of a study of T-cell reconstitution after alpha-beta-depleted transplantation in children. TCRdb redid the calling of the PCR reads with MiXCR, one entry per CDR3 protein. The sample contains approximately 1,000,000 distinct CDR3 sequences, about 26% of which appear only once. The sample was PBMCs, mostly from graft donor cells, taken 360 days after TCRalphabeta/CD19-depleted stem cell transplant. These receptors were obtained from a boy younger than two who had a stem cell transplant for SCID, so the T cells may come from the graft donor. CDR3s include the opening cysteine and the closing phenylalanine or tryptophan. D genes are given only for firm matches. Clone sizes are given selectively: once, few, many, or a class where the clone is expanded.

TRBJ2-2 TRBV24-1 - TRBD1 TGTGCCACCAGTGCCCAGGACAGGGTGGGAACCGGGGAGCTGTTTTTT CATSAQDRVGTGELFF
TRBJ2-3 TRBV2 few TRBD2 TGTGCCAGCAGTGGAATAGCGGGGTACACAGATACGCAGTATTTT CASSGIAGYTDTQYF
TRBJ2-3 TRBV15 once - TGTGCCACCAGGTCGGAGTTCCCAGATACGCAGTATTTT CATRSEFPDTQYF
TRBJ2-1 TRBV20-1 - - TGCAGTGCTAGTGGCTCCGCGAATAACAATGAGCAGTTCTTC CSASGSANNNEQFF
TRBJ1-1 TRBV27 few - TGTGCCAGCGCCGGCTGGGAGAACACTGAAGCTTTCTTT CASAGWENTEAFF
TRBJ2-5 TRBV5-1 - - TGCGCCAGCAGCTTCGGGGACGTGAAAGAGACCCAGTACTTC CASSFGDVKETQYF
TRBJ2-1 TRBV29-1 - TRBD2 TGCAGCGTTGCTTTCGGGGGGAATTACAATGAGCAGTTCTTC CSVAFGGNYNEQFF
TRBJ2-6 TRBV29-1 - - TGCAGCGTTGAAACAGGCTTCTCTGGGGCCAACGTCCTGACTTTC CSVETGFSGANVLTF
TRBJ2-5 TRBV29-1 few - TGCAGCGTTGAAGCGGTGGGGGTTCAGACCCAGTACTTC CSVEAVGVQTQYF
TRBJ2-5 TRBV7-2 - - TGTGCCAGCAGCTACTCCCCCCCACGGCGGGAGACCCAGTACTTC CASSYSPPRRETQYF
TRBJ2-1 TRBV7-3 few - TGTGCCAGCAGCTTAATGGGGAACTCCGGGAATGAGCAGTTCTTC CASSLMGNSGNEQFF
TRBJ1-2 TRBV15 - - TGTGCCACCAGCTTCGGACTGCGGCCCCCCCGGGGCTACACCTTC CATSFGLRPPRGYTF
TRBJ2-7 TRBV12-3/TRBV12-4 few - TGTGCCAGCAGTTTCCCGGAGGCGGGGTTCTACGAGCAGTACTTC CASSFPEAGFYEQYF
TRBJ2-3 TRBV5-1 - - TGCGCCAGCAGCTTGGCAACAGGGATTACCGCAGATACGCAGTATTTT CASSLATGITADTQYF
TRBJ2-3 TRBV5-5 - - TGTGCCAGCAGCTACCTACGGGTCCCAGATACGCAGTATTTT CASSYLRVPDTQYF
TRBJ2-5 TRBV10-3 - TRBD1 TGTGCCATCAGCAGGACAGGGATCGAGACCCAGTACTTC CAISRTGIETQYF
TRBJ1-1 TRBV7-2 few - TGTGCCAGCAGCTTAGGGGCCTTGGGGACTGAAGCTTTCTTT CASSLGALGTEAFF
TRBJ2-6 TRBV4-3 - - TGCGCCAGCAGTCATCAGCCTCAGGGGTCTACTGGGGCCAACGTCCTGACTTTC CASSHQPQGSTGANVLTF
TRBJ2-7 TRBV29-1 many - TGCAGCGTTGAAGATGGGAAGGGTCTCTACGAGCAGTACTTC CSVEDGKGLYEQYF
TRBJ2-2 TRBV20-1 few TRBD1 TGCAGCATGGACAGGGCGTCTTCCGGGGAGCTGTTTTTT CSMDRASSGELFF
TRBJ2-2 TRBV12-3/TRBV12-4 - - TGTGCCAGCAGGTCTTCGGATTTCACCGGGGAGCTGTTTTTT CASRSSDFTGELFF
TRBJ2-3 TRBV5-6 - - TGTGCCAGCAGCTTGTTTTCTGGCGGGGGCCCAAACACAGATACGCAGTATTTT CASSLFSGGGPNTDTQYF
TRBJ2-1 TRBV3-1 many - TGTGCCAGCAGCCAAACTAATGAGCAGTTCTTC CASSQTNEQFF
TRBJ2-7 TRBV12-3/TRBV12-4 - - TGTGCCAGCAGCGGACGGATACCCTACGAGCAGTACTTC CASSGRIPYEQYF
TRBJ2-5 TRBV7-9 few - TGTGCCAGCAGCTCAATGGGCCTTCGGCGGGAGACCCAGTACTTC CASSSMGLRRETQYF
TRBJ2-5 TRBV15 - - TGTGCCACCAGCAGTGTCTACCAAGAGACCCAGTACTTC CATSSVYQETQYF
TRBJ1-1 TRBV20-1 - TRBD1 TGCAGTGCTAGGGTACAGGGGCGAGGGAACACTGAAGCTTTCTTT CSARVQGRGNTEAFF
TRBJ1-5 TRBV7-8 few - TGTGCCAGCAGCCCTCTCCGGGGGGACAATCAGCCCCAGCATTTT CASSPLRGDNQPQHF
TRBJ2-7 TRBV12-3/TRBV12-4 - - TGTGCCAGCAGTTTCGGCCGGGTTCGGGAGCAGTACTTC CASSFGRVREQYF
TRBJ1-3 TRBV12-3/TRBV12-4 few - TGTGCCAGCAGGATCGCGGGCATCTCTGGAAACACCATATATTTT CASRIAGISGNTIYF
TRBJ1-2 TRBV28 few - TGTGCCAGCCTCGAGAATAACTATGGCTACACCTTC CASLENNYGYTF
TRBJ2-5 TRBV5-1 few - TGCGCCAGCAGCTTGCTCACGCGGGGTCAAGAGACCCAGTACTTC CASSLLTRGQETQYF
TRBJ1-5 TRBV20-1 - TRBD1 TGCAGTGCGACCGAGGGAGGGACAGGGTCTCTCGGTCAGCCCCAGCATTTT CSATEGGTGSLGQPQHF
TRBJ2-4 TRBV9 - - TGTGCCAGCAGCGGCGAATTAGCCAAAAACATTCAGTACTTC CASSGELAKNIQYF